Below, 26 T cell receptor beta chains from the same sample are listed, as sequenced in a study of blood T cell repertoires in COVID-19. Profiled with immunoSEQ multiplex PCR; TCRdb holds only in-frame clones, not every one. The sample has about 100,000 clones; approximately 86% are singletons. Sequencing was performed on peripheral blood. Receptors originate from an older man with acute or convalescent COVID-19.

V gene TRBV7-2 combines with J gene TRBJ2-3, with TRBD2 as a possible D gene (6 bases). Trimming removed 1 base from V and 0 bases from J, with 14 bases in between. Germline V gene data show CDR1 as SGHTA and CDR2 as FQGNSA. The length of the CDR3 is 17 residues. The CDR3 is CASSLGASVPSTDTQYF. The CDR3 DNA sequence: TGTGCCAGCAGCTTAGGCGCTAGCGTACCTAGCACAGATACGCAGTATTTT.

The gene calls are TRBV4-3 and TRBJ2-7; 10 nucleotides agree with TRBD1. From germline, CDR1 is LGHNA and CDR2 YSLEER. CDR3 size: 17 residues. V was clipped by 0 bases and J by 3 bases; unmatched bases: 8. The CDR3 loop reads CASSQDLSGTGVYEQYF. The CDR3 DNA follows: TGCGCCAGCAGCCAAGATCTATCCGGGACAGGGGTCTACGAGCAGTACTTC.

This chain joins TRBV19 and TRBJ2-1; a weak D match, TRBD2 (6 bases). Germline V gene lookup returns CDR1 LNHDA and CDR2 SQIVND (reference sequence). The V gene lost 3 bases and the J gene lost 7 bases, with 13 bases spanning the gap. The CDR3 runs to 14 residues. This chain's CDR3 is CASSIGGTGNEQFF. Written as DNA, the CDR3 is TGTGCCAGTAGTATCGGGGGAACGGGAAATGAGCAGTTCTTC.

The V call is TRBV3-1 (or the pseudogene TRBV3-2), the J call TRBJ1-2; the D gene is possibly TRBD1 (6 bases). The ends were cut back, 4 bases at V and 13 bases at J, with 16 bases in the middle. Germline V gives CDR1 LGHDT, CDR2 YNNKEL (reference sequence). This CDR3 has 12 residues. The CDR3 coding sequence is TGTGCCAGCAGCCGAGAGGGGGGACCTTGCACCTTC. Translating gives CASSREGGPCTF.

The rearrangement joins TRBV10-3 to TRBJ2-1; TRBD1 agrees at 7 bases. From germline, CDR1 is ENHRY and CDR2 SYGVKD. V dropped 4 bases and J dropped 7; count of bases not matched to a gene: 7. This CDR3 contains 14 residues. The CDR3 sequence: CAISVGQVPNEQFF. DNA for the CDR3: TGTGCCATCAGTGTTGGACAGGTCCCAAATGAGCAGTTCTTC.

The CDR3 spells CSATLGTEAFF. The CDR3 coding sequence is TGCAGTGCTACCCTCGGGACTGAAGCTTTCTTT. V and J are TRBV20-1 and TRBJ1-1; D is unresolved. This CDR3 has 11 amino acids. Germline CDR1 is DFQATT and CDR2 is SNEGSKA (reference sequence). V was trimmed by 4 bases and J by 5 bases, leaving 8 bases between them.

The J gene is TRBJ2-7, the V gene TRBV5-3; TRBD2 might be the D (5 bases). TRBV5-3 is identified as an open reading frame with a role that is uncertain. Trimming stripped 0 bases from V and 0 bases from J, with 10 bases between. The CDR3 loop spans 15 amino acids. The CDR3 protein is CARSLVSSCSYEQYF. In DNA, the CDR3 is TGTGCCAGAAGCTTGGTTTCTAGCTGCTCCTACGAGCAGTACTTC.

The chain uses TRBV9 and TRBJ2-3; 14 bases are a match to TRBD2. The CDR3 consists of 18 residues. The germline V gene has CDR1 SGDLS and CDR2 YYNGEE. J gave up 2 bases and V 2 bases, and 7 bases lay outside the gene matches. CDR3 coding DNA: TGTGCCAGCAGCGTCGGACTAGCGGGAGGCTCCCACACAGATACGCAGTATTTT. Its translation is CASSVGLAGGSHTDTQYF. Variable domain in full (rest from reference TRBV9 and TRBJ2-3): DSGVTQTPKHLITATGQRVTLRCSPRSGDLSVYWYQQSLDQGLQFLIQYYNGEERAKGNILERFSAQQFPDLHSELNLSSLELGDSALYFCASSVGLAGGSHTDTQYFGPGTRLTVL.

V gene TRBV30 combines with J gene TRBJ1-1; the D is unclear. Trimming left V 3 bases short and J 2 bases short, with 7 bases between. CDR1 GTSNPN and CDR2 SVGIG come from the germline V gene (reference sequence). This CDR3 region has 12 residues. Written as DNA, the CDR3 is TGTGCCTGGAGCCCGGGAAACACTGAAGCTTTCTTT. This sequence encodes CAWSPGNTEAFF. The full variable domain, in which reference TRBV30 and TRBJ1-1 provide the parts outside the CDR3, is SQTIHQWPATLVQPVGSPLSLECTVEGTSNPNLYWYRQAAGRGLQLLFYSVGIGQISSEVPQNLSASRPQDRQFILSSKKLLLSDSGFYLCAWSPGNTEAFFGQGTRLTVV.

The chain recombines TRBV9 with TRBJ1-1, with D possibly being TRBD1 (5 bases). CDR3 length equals 15 residues. Germline CDR1 SGDLS, CDR2 YYNGEE. The V end lost 4 bases, the J end lost 1 base, and 14 bases lay between the germline ends. The CDR3 DNA is TGTGCCAGCAGCACCAAAGACAGCCGGAACACTGAAGCTTTCTTT. It specifies CASSTKDSRNTEAFF. The full variable domain, in which reference TRBV9 and TRBJ1-1 provide the parts outside the CDR3, is DSGVTQTPKHLITATGQRVTLRCSPRSGDLSVYWYQQSLDQGLQFLIQYYNGEERAKGNILERFSAQQFPDLHSELNLSSLELGDSALYFCASSTKDSRNTEAFFGQGTRLTVV.

The chain employs TRBV5-1 and TRBJ2-4, with 8 bases matching TRBD2. Germline V gives CDR1 SGHRS, CDR2 YFSETQ. This CDR3 region has 14 residues. The ends lost 4 bases at V and 7 bases at J; junction bases unmatched: 7. The CDR3 DNA reads as TGCGCCAGCAGCGTAGGACTAGCAGGGAACATTCAGTACTTC. Its translation: CASSVGLAGNIQYF.

The chain links TRBV5-4 to TRBJ2-1; 11 nucleotides match TRBD2. This CDR3 has 16 residues. Per the germline V gene, CDR1 is SGHNT and CDR2 is YYREEE (reference sequence). With V trimmed by 4 bases and J by 5 bases, 8 bases remained unmatched. The CDR3 DNA sequence: TGTGCCAGCAGCCCGCCGGGGACTAGCGGTGACAATGAGCAGTTCTTC. Amino acids: CASSPPGTSGDNEQFF.

This clone was counted once. This rearrangement joins TRBV18 to TRBJ1-2; D perhaps matches TRBD1 (5 bases). In germline, CDR1 is KGHSH, CDR2 LQKENI. The CDR3 has 15 residues. The V end lost 2 bases, the J end lost 4 bases, and 14 bases lay between the germline ends. The CDR3 reads CASSPSARGSYGYTF. CDR3 bases: TGTGCCAGCTCACCATCGGCGCGGGGGAGCTATGGCTACACCTTC.

This clone was counted a few times. This chain links TRBV18 with TRBJ2-2; 7 bases fit TRBD2. This CDR3 contains 16 residues. Germline V lookup: CDR1 KGHSH, CDR2 LQKENI. V dropped 1 base and J dropped 0; count of bases not matched to a gene: 2. CDR3 bases: TGTGCCAGCTCACCACAAGCGGGGCCGAACACCGGGGAGCTGTTTTTT. Residues: CASSPQAGPNTGELFF.

This clone was seen only once. The chain joins TRBV28 to TRBJ2-7, with 9 bases fitting TRBD2. There are 14 residues in the CDR3. V lost 6 bases to trimming and J lost 7 bases; unmatched junction nucleotides: 10. Germline V lookup: CDR1 MDHEN, CDR2 SYDVKM. The CDR3 here is CASRNVAGAGEQYF. Written as DNA, the CDR3 is TGTGCCAGCAGAAACGTAGCGGGAGCCGGGGAGCAGTACTTC.

This chain uses TRBV4-2 with TRBJ1-1; D is uncertain. Between the trimmed V and J ends, which lost 0 bases and 0 bases, there was a span of 8 bases. The CDR3 is made up of 15 amino acids. Germline CDR1 reads LGHNA; CDR2 reads YNFKEQ. The DNA for the CDR3 is TGTGCCAGCAGCCAAGAGTCCAGATTGAACACTGAAGCTTTCTTT. As protein: CASSQESRLNTEAFF.

The genes are TRBV30 and TRBJ1-5; maybe TRBD1 (5 bases). Germline CDR1 GTSNPN, CDR2 SVGIG (reference sequence). Trimming cost V 1 base and J 4 bases, with 11 bases left between them. The CDR3 loop spans 14 amino acids. This CDR3 reads CAWSGGAGNQPQHF. CDR3 nucleotides: TGTGCCTGGAGTGGCGGGGCTGGTAATCAGCCCCAGCATTTT.

The chain joins TRBV7-9 to TRBJ2-1; TRBD2 agrees at 10 bases. Trimming took 7 bases from V and 0 from J; bases not matched to a gene: 6. CDR3 length: 16 residues. Germline lookup yields CDR1 SEHNR and CDR2 FQNEAQ (reference sequence). The CDR3 loop reads CASKLTSGVSYNEQFF. CDR3 coding DNA: TGTGCCAGCAAACTTACTAGCGGGGTCTCCTACAATGAGCAGTTCTTC.

This rearrangement joins TRBV6-5 to TRBJ2-3, with TRBD1 matching 9 bases. Germline CDR1 MNHEY, CDR2 SVGAGI. J was trimmed by 2 bases and V by 4 bases; bases with no gene match: 4. The CDR3 runs 15 residues. CDR3 region: CASSSGTGHTDTQYF. The CDR3 coding sequence is TGTGCCAGCAGTTCCGGGACAGGGCACACAGATACGCAGTATTTT.

The chain uses TRBV28 and TRBJ2-7; no definite D call. The CDR3 length is 15 residues. Germline V gives CDR1 MDHEN, CDR2 SYDVKM. Trimming cost V 1 base and J 6 bases, with 16 bases left between them. Here the CDR3 reads CASSLLAGPVGEQYF. DNA for the CDR3: TGTGCCAGCAGTTTATTGGCAGGTCCGGTCGGCGAGCAGTACTTC.

The chain uses TRBV2 and TRBJ2-5; possibly TRBD1 for D (6 bases). Trimming removed 6 bases from V and 1 base from J, with 12 bases in between. The germline CDR1 and CDR2 sequences are SNHLY and FYNNEI. The CDR3 totals 14 residues. This chain's CDR3 is CASRQDRLQETQYF. CDR3 nucleotide sequence: TGTGCCAGCAGGCAGGACAGACTCCAAGAGACCCAGTACTTC.

This clone was counted a single time. The chain has TRBV4-1 and TRBJ2-2; TRBD2 matches at 13 bases. The CDR3 totals 18 residues. Germline lookup yields CDR1 MGHRA and CDR2 YSYEKL. Trimming cost V 2 bases and J 4 bases; bases outside gene matches: 7. The CDR3 DNA follows: TGCGCCAGCAGCCAATCCGTCACTAGCGGGAGGGTCACCGGGGAGCTGTTTTTT. Protein: CASSQSVTSGRVTGELFF.

This clone was seen a single time. CDR3 amino acids: CASSTPGTGGPYEQFF. The CDR3 nucleotides read TGTGCCAGCAGCACTCCCGGGACAGGGGGCCCATATGAGCAGTTCTTC. V gene TRBV5-6 combines with J gene TRBJ2-1, with 12 bases lining up with TRBD1. Germline CDR1 and CDR2: SGHDT and YYEEEE. The J segment lost 8 bases and the V segment lost 4 bases, leaving 10 bases of the junction unmatched. The CDR3 is 16 residues long.

The chain links TRBV6-6 to TRBJ1-2; 7 bases map to TRBD1. CDR1 is MNHNY and CDR2 is SVGAGI in the germline V gene (reference sequence). The V segment lost 4 bases and the J segment 0 bases; nucleotides outside the gene matches: 8. The CDR3 runs 16 residues. The CDR3 coding sequence is TGTGCCAGCAGTTTCGTGGACAGGCCTACTAACTATGGCTACACCTTC. It specifies CASSFVDRPTNYGYTF.

This chain connects TRBV25-1 to TRBJ2-7; TRBD2 aligns across 9 bases. Germline V gives CDR1 MGHDK, CDR2 SYGVNS. The CDR3 runs to 14 residues. With 3 bases clipped from V and 2 bases from J, the junction kept 2 bases outside the gene matches. The CDR3 DNA reads as TGTGCCAGCAGTGAGGGACTAGCAACCTACGAGCAGTACTTC. This encodes CASSEGLATYEQYF.

The rearrangement joins TRBV6-5 to TRBJ2-7, with 11 bases matching TRBD2. The length of the CDR3 is 14 residues. Trimming at V came to 5 bases and at J to 3 bases, leaving 3 bases not matched to a gene. Germline V gene lookup returns CDR1 MNHEY and CDR2 SVGAGI. CDR3 sequence reads: CASSRTSGSYEQYF. The CDR3 region has the DNA TGTGCCAGCAGTCGTACTAGCGGGAGCTACGAGCAGTACTTC.